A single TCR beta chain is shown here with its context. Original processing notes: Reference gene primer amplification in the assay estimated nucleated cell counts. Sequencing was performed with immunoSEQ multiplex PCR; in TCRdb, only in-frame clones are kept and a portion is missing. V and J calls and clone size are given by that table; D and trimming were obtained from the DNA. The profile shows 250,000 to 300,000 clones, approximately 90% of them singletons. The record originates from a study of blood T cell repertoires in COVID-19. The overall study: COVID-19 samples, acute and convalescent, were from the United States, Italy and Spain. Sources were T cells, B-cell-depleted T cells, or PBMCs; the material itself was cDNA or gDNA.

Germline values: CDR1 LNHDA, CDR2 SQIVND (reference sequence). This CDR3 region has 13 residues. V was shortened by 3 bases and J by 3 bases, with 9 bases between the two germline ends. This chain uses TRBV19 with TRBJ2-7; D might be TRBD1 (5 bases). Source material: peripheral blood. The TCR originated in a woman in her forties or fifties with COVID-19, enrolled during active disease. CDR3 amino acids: CASSMRQNYEQYF. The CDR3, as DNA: TGTGCCAGTAGTATGAGACAGAACTACGAGCAGTACTTC.